This T cell receptor (beta chain) was retrieved from a study of post-analysis software for immune sequencing data (dated by TCRdb to between 2015 and 2017). With regard to the full study: Relapsing-remitting, secondary progressive and progressive-relapsing multiple sclerosis were recorded as disease courses, and subtype annotation was lacking for some patients. The patient repertoires were set against about eleven previously published healthy control repertoires from donors whose ages ranged from roughly 6 to 26 years. A subset of samples was prepared in parallel using single-end sample barcoding, then pooled and co-amplified after Illumina adapter ligation. Beyond this particular receptor, the publication reports: About five TRBV segments, including TRBV5-6, TRBV5-1 and TRBV20-1, were significantly more frequent in patients than controls. Significantly lower normalized Chao1 diversity was found in multiple sclerosis patients than in controls, suggesting substantial peripheral T-cell clonal expansion. When samples were clustered directly using the F measure, samples prepared in the same batch co-clustered strongly, which prompted a batch-effect correction. The control group was slightly older than the multiple sclerosis patient group.

The protocol used for the library was PCR. This sample was sequenced with an Illumina HiSeq 2500. To reduce PCR and sequencing biases, unique molecular identifiers were built into the TCR beta cDNA libraries. Roughly 500,000 cDNA molecules were obtained per 1 to 10 million input T cells, so each molecule approximated one T cell. Patient libraries were prepared and sequenced with the same protocol used for the earlier healthy control dataset. Within a given batch, samples were prepared together, multiplexed and sequenced on the same HiSeq lane. In the original analysis: MIGEC handled the raw barcoded reads, throwing out single-read molecular identifier groups before consensus assembly and CDR3 extraction. VDJtools was used for post-analysis of the clonotype tables, with diversity normalized by down-sampling every dataset to the smallest sample size. In repertoire overlap clustering, CDR3 amino acid sequences, but not nucleotide sequences, were matched to correct batch-related cross-sample contamination. The public reads were run again by TCRdb, first through fastp at Q25 and then through MiXCR, and only productive beta chains were kept. Records with the same CDR3 protein are collapsed into one entry carrying the most frequent genes and DNA. TCRdb, not the authors, supplied the V and J calls. The sample profile shows 350,000 to 500,000 distinct CDR3 sequences; 39% of them were found once. Together, the top ten hold approximately 7.1% of the sample.

From cysteine to phenylalanine, the CDR3 is 14 amino acids long. Just the 42-base CDR3 DNA is kept, in frame starting at base 1. Based on the germline V gene, the CDR1 and CDR2 sequences are SGHTA and FQGNSA. This clonotype was seen a few times. What this receptor recognizes is not known. Per-nucleotide qualities are absent, and no much larger clonotype sits a single base away. TCR beta repertoires were profiled from peripheral blood of 10 to 15 young patients with multiple sclerosis to demonstrate the VDJtools post-analysis software. Multiple sclerosis patients were children and adolescents aged about 6 to 16 years.

In this chain, TRBV7-2 is recombined with TRBJ2-5; the best D guess is TRBD2, with 5 bases matching. The closer fit of TRBJ2-7 to the DNA end suggests the J call may be wrong. This clonotype originated in a girl aged 2-9 years with multiple sclerosis. The specimen was blood. The sequenced DNA is TGTGCCAGCAGCTTAGTCGGGGTTTTCAACGAGCAGTACTTC. This encodes CASSLVGVFNEQYF.